This TCR beta chain was sequenced during a study of early T cells in non-severe SARS-CoV-2 infection. Study summary: The study sequenced bulk RNA from unsorted whole blood, with chains unpaired.

Unique molecular identifier tags were affixed to discrete cDNA molecules. TCRdb processed the 5' RACE reads anew with MiXCR; each CDR3 protein has one entry. The repertoire includes about 97,000 distinct CDR3 sequences, about 11% of them detected once, and roughly 4.5% sits in the top ten. Details on this clonotype: Relative to the germline gene, one junction end is altered; a read error may explain this.

CDR3 length: 15 residues. Germline-derived CDR1 and CDR2 are SGHRS and YFSETQ. The TCR originated in an adult who was a healthcare worker with PCR-confirmed SARS-CoV-2 infection or an uninfected control (not recorded which). This material consisted of whole blood, taken at baseline. The J gene is TRBJ1-4, the V gene TRBV5-1; 9 positions agree with TRBD1. The CDR3 coding sequence is TGCGCCGGCAGCCGCGGGGAGGGACAGGGTGAAAAACTGTTTTTT. Encoded protein: CAGSRGEGQGEKLFF.